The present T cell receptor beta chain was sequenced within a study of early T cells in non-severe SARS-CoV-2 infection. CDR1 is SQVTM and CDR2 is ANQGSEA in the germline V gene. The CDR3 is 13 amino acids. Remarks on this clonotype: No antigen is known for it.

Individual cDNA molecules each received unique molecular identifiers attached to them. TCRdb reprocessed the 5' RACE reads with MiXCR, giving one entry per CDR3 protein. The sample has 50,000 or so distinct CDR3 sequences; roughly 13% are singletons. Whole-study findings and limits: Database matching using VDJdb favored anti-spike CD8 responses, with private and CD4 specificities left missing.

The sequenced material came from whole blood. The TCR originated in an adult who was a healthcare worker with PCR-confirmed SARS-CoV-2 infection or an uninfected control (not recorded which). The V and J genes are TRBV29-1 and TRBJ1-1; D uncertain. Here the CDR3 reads CSVNPLKHTEAFF. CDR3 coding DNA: TGCAGTGTCAATCCTCTCAAGCACACTGAAGCTTTCTTT.